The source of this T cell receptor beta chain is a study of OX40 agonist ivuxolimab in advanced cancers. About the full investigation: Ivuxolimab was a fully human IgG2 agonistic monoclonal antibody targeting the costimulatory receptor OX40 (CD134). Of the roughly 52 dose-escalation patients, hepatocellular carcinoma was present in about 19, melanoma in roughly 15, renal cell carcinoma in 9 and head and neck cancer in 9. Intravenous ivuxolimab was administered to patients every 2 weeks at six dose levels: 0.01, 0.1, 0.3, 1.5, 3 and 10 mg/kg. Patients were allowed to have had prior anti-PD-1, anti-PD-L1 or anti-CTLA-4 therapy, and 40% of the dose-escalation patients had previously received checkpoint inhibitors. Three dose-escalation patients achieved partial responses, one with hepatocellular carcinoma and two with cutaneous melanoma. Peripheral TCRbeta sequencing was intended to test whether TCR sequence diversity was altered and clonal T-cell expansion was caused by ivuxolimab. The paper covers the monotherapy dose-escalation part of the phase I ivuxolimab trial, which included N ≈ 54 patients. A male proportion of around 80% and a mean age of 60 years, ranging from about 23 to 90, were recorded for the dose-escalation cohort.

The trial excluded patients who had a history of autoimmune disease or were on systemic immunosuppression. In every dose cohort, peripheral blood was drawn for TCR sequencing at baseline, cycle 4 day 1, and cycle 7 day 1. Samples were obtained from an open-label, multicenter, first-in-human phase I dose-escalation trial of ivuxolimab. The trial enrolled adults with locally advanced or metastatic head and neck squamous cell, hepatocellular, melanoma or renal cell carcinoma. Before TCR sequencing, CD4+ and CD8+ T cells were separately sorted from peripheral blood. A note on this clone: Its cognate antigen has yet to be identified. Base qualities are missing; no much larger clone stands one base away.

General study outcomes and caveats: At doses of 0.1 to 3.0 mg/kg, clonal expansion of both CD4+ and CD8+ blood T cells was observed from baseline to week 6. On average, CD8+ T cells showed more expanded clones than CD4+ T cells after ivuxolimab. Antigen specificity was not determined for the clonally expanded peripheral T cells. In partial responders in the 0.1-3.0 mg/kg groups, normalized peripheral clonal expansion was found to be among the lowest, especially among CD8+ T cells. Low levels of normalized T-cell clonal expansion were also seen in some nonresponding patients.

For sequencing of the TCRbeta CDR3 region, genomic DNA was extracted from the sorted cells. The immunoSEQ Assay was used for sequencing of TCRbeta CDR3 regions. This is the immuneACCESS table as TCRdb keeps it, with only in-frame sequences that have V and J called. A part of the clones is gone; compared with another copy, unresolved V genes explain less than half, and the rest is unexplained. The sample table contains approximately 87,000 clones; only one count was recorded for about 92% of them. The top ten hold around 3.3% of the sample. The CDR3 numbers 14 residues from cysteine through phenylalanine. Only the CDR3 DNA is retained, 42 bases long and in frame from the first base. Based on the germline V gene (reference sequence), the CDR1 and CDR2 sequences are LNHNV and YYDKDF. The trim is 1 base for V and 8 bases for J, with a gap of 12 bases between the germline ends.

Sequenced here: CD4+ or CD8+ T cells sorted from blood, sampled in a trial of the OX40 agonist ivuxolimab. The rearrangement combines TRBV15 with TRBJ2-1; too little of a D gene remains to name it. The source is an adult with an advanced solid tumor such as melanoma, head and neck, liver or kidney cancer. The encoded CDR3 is CATSRVRYEDEQFF. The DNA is TGTGCCACCAGCAGAGTTAGATACGAGGATGAGCAGTTCTTC.